What follows describes a single T cell receptor beta chain. The antigen is unknown. This record belongs to a study of cytomegalovirus exposure and HLA in healthy donors. Study in general: Around 81% of a few hundred genotyped donors fell in the Caucasian-associated ancestry cluster. Study-wide results and caveats: Sequencing depth roughly uniform across donors was assumed in presence/absence analyses.

PCR involved 60 Vbeta and 13 Jbeta primers. Method: immunoSEQ multiplex PCR; TCRdb's copy keeps in-frame clones and lacks some. The data contain about 97,000 clones, about 74% of them singletons. The sequenced sample consisted of PBMCs. The origin of this receptor is a male donor in good health and CMV-seropositive.

The CDR3 coding sequence is TGTGCCAGCAGCGCAAGACAGGGGGAGACAGCAGGCACCATATATTTT. Encoded protein: CASSARQGETAGTIYF. The gene calls are TRBV7-8 and TRBJ1-3; 9 nucleotides match TRBD1. CDR1 is SGHVS and CDR2 is FQNEAQ in the germline V gene. This CDR3 has 16 residues. Germline trimming cut 5 bases from V and 9 bases from J; bases unmatched to any gene: 14.